The 26 T cell receptor beta chains presented below share a single source sample, sequenced in a study of PD-1 blockade in classical Hodgkin lymphoma. The time point here: newly diagnosed, previously untreated cHL patient sample. Magnetic negative selection served to purify CD4+ T cells out of PBMCs that had been thawed. Clones were sequenced by immunoSEQ multiplex PCR, and TCRdb holds only the in-frame ones, with some missing. The sample has under 35,000 clones; around 90% are singletons. Sequencing was performed on CD4+ T cells from blood. These receptors all stem from a human donor with classical Hodgkin lymphoma.

The genes are TRBV7-2 and TRBJ2-3; TRBD2 might be the D (6 bases). CDR1 is SGHTA, CDR2 FQGNSA, per germline. The V end was cut by 5 bases, the J end by 0 bases, with 12 bases between. The CDR3 has 15 residues. This chain's CDR3 is CASSVNSGSTDTQYF. The CDR3, as DNA: TGTGCCAGCAGCGTAAATAGCGGTAGCACAGATACGCAGTATTTT.

The J gene is TRBJ2-1, the V gene TRBV10-3, with 13 bases matching TRBD2. This CDR3 is built from 13 residues. Looked up from germline, CDR1 is ENHRY and CDR2 is SYGVKD. The V and J ends lost 9 bases and 7 bases, in that order; junction bases with no gene match: 3. The CDR3 bases are TGTGCCATTTGGACTAGCGGGAGTAATGAGCAGTTCTTC. This encodes CAIWTSGSNEQFF.

The rearrangement uses TRBV7-8 and TRBJ2-1; possibly TRBD2 for D (6 bases). CDR3 length equals 15 residues. The V end lost 9 bases, the J end lost 2 bases, and 17 bases lay between the germline ends. Germline CDR1 and CDR2: SGHVS and FQNEAQ. The CDR3 protein is CASRAGDSTYNEQFF. The DNA of the CDR3 is TGTGCCAGTAGAGCGGGCGACAGCACCTACAATGAGCAGTTCTTC.

This clone was recorded only once. The chain has TRBV6-5 and TRBJ1-2; D call uncertain. V lost 2 bases and J 6 bases, leaving 10 bases between the germline ends. The CDR3 is made up of 13 amino acids. Germline V lookup: CDR1 MNHEY, CDR2 SVGAGI. The DNA of the CDR3 is TGTGCCAGCAGTTACCTGGCAGGCCATGGCTACACCTTC. Its protein is CASSYLAGHGYTF.

The V gene is TRBV4-3, the J gene TRBJ2-4; TRBD2 matches 11 bases. CDR1 and CDR2 from the germline V gene are LGHNA and YSLEER. The CDR3 is 18 amino acids. V shed 0 bases and J 7 bases; nucleotides not matched to a gene: 11. CDR3 DNA sequence: TGCGCCAGCAGCCAAGACTATCCTACTAGCGGGAGTCCCAACATTCAGTACTTC. Protein product: CASSQDYPTSGSPNIQYF.

This chain uses TRBV28 with TRBJ2-5; 13 positions agree with TRBD2. The junction had 5 bases not matched to a gene; V was cut back by 4 bases and J by 3 bases. CDR3 length: 16 amino acids. Germline CDR1 MDHEN, CDR2 SYDVKM. The CDR3 coding sequence is TGTGCCAGCAGTTCCCGGACTAGCGGGAGTGAAGAGACCCAGTACTTC. Protein sequence: CASSSRTSGSEETQYF.

The V gene is TRBV25-1, the J gene TRBJ2-5; 13 bases match TRBD2. With V trimmed by 3 bases and J by 5 bases, 6 bases remained unmatched. Germline loops: CDR1 MGHDK, CDR2 SYGVNS. The CDR3 has 16 residues. CDR3 region: CASSEGGLAGWETQYF. The CDR3 DNA is TGTGCCAGCAGTGAGGGGGGACTAGCGGGATGGGAGACCCAGTACTTC.

This sequence joins TRBV6-5 and TRBJ2-7; D is perhaps TRBD1 or TRBD2 (5 bases each). With 6 bases removed from V and 2 bases from J, the gap between germline ends came to 14 bases. The CDR3 is 14 residues long. Germline CDR1 MNHEY, CDR2 SVGAGI. The CDR3 DNA reads as TGTGCCAGCAGACCCGGGACGGAACCCTACGAGCAGTACTTC. Translating it yields CASRPGTEPYEQYF.

This clone was seen only once. The rearrangement links TRBV28 to TRBJ2-7; 9 bases map to TRBD1. CDR3 length equals 14 residues. After removal of 6 bases from V and 8 bases from J, the junction contained 11 bases not matched to a gene. The germline V gene encodes CDR1 MDHEN and CDR2 SYDVKM. CDR3 loop: CASSLGQGLAKQYF. The CDR3 coding sequence is TGTGCCAGCAGCCTGGGACAGGGCCTAGCGAAGCAGTACTTC.

The chain couples TRBV27 to TRBJ2-7; 7 nucleotides agree with TRBD1. Per germline, CDR1 MNHEY and CDR2 SMNVEV (reference sequence). The junction had 11 bases not matched to a gene; V was cut back by 6 bases and J by 6 bases. There are 14 residues in the CDR3. The CDR3 sequence is CASSLGGAVPEQYF. As DNA, the CDR3 is TGTGCCAGCAGCCTAGGGGGCGCAGTGCCCGAGCAGTACTTC.

This chain connects TRBV5-1 to TRBJ1-5, with 7 bases aligning to TRBD1. The germline V gene has CDR1 SGHRS and CDR2 YFSETQ. The CDR3 spans 15 residues. The trim removed 4 bases at V and 6 bases at J, leaving 10 bases unmatched. CDR3 DNA: TGCGCCAGCAGCATCGGACAGGTAGAAGGTCAGCCCCAGCATTTT. This gives the protein CASSIGQVEGQPQHF. Full variable domain (outside the CDR3, taken from reference TRBV5-1 and TRBJ1-5): KAGVTQTPRYLIKTRGQQVTLSCSPISGHRSVSWYQQTPGQGLQFLFEYFSETQRNKGNFPGRFSGRQFSNSRSEMNVSTLELGDSALYLCASSIGQVEGQPQHFGDGTRLSIL.

The V call is TRBV11-3, the J call TRBJ2-2; 9 bases align to TRBD2. From germline, CDR1 is SGHNT and CDR2 YENEEA. The CDR3 contains 15 residues. V gave up 5 bases and J gave up 0 bases; unmatched junction bases: 1. CDR3 loop: CASSPSGTNTGELFF. DNA of the CDR3: TGTGCCAGCAGCCCTAGCGGGACGAACACCGGGGAGCTGTTTTTT.

This chain connects TRBV28 to TRBJ2-7; unclear D gene. Looked up from germline, CDR1 is MDHEN and CDR2 is SYDVKM. This CDR3 has 12 amino acids. Between the trimmed V and J ends, which lost 3 bases and 3 bases, there was a span of 6 bases. The CDR3 sequence: CASSLVVYEQYF. As DNA, the CDR3 is TGTGCCAGCAGTTTGGTCGTCTACGAGCAGTACTTC.

The CDR3 sequence is CASSAGQGYNYGYTF. Written as DNA, the CDR3 is TGTGCCAGCAGCGCGGGACAGGGGTATAACTATGGCTACACCTTC. The J gene is TRBJ1-2, the V gene TRBV9; 10 bases match TRBD1. The CDR3 spans 15 residues. Germline CDR1 reads SGDLS; CDR2 reads YYNGEE. V shed 3 bases, J shed 1 base, and the junction held 3 bases outside the gene matches.

The gene calls are TRBV5-6 and TRBJ1-3, with a possible D match to TRBD1 (6 bases). Germline CDR1 is SGHDT and CDR2 is YYEEEE. The V end was cut by 2 bases, the J end by 2 bases, with 11 bases between. This CDR3 has 15 amino acids. CDR3 amino acids: CASSLTGFPGNTIYF. The CDR3 nucleotides read TGTGCCAGCAGCTTAACAGGGTTCCCTGGAAACACCATATATTTT.

The CDR3 here is CASSLGGGPNYGYTF. CDR3 nucleotide sequence: TGCGCCAGCAGCTTGGGCGGGGGACCTAACTATGGCTACACCTTC. This sequence joins TRBV5-1 and TRBJ1-2; tentatively, D is TRBD1 (5 bases). CDR3 size: 15 residues. CDR1 SGHRS and CDR2 YFSETQ come from the germline V gene. V was cut by 0 bases and J by 0 bases, with 9 bases left in between.

A single count supports this clone. As DNA, the CDR3 is TGTGCCAGCAGCTTAGACGGGACAGACCAAGAGACCCAGTACTTC. Translated, it gives CASSLDGTDQETQYF. The gene calls are TRBV11-3 and TRBJ2-5, with TRBD1 identical over 7 bases. Looked up from germline, CDR1 is SGHNT and CDR2 is YENEEA. The CDR3 has 15 amino acids. V trimming: 0 bases; J trimming: 0 bases; junction bases outside the gene matches: 1.

This chain uses TRBV7-8 with TRBJ1-5; D is unresolved. Trimming took off 1 base at V and 8 bases at J, with 15 bases between the two ends. CDR3 length: 15 residues. CDR1 SGHVS and CDR2 FQNEAQ come from the germline V gene. The DNA for the CDR3 is TGTGCCAGCAGCTTAGTTGGCGGCAAGGTAGAGCCCCAGCATTTT. This sequence encodes CASSLVGGKVEPQHF.

V is TRBV2 and J is TRBJ2-7, with D maybe TRBD1 (7 bases). The length of the CDR3 is 14 residues. Germline CDR1 and CDR2: SNHLY and FYNNEI. V was shortened by 6 bases and J by 5 bases, with 17 bases between the two germline ends. CDR3 residues: CASSGGTEGHEQYF. CDR3 nucleotide sequence: TGTGCCAGCAGCGGAGGGACAGAGGGCCACGAGCAGTACTTC.

This chain links TRBV5-6 with TRBJ2-1; D is unresolved. V was shortened by 6 bases and J by 2 bases, with 15 bases between the two germline ends. The CDR3 totals 15 residues. Germline loops: CDR1 SGHDT, CDR2 YYEEEE. CDR3 in amino acids: CASTMGHLPYNEQFF. In DNA, the CDR3 is TGTGCCAGCACCATGGGTCATCTGCCCTACAATGAGCAGTTCTTC.

The chain carries TRBV5-1 and TRBJ2-1, with TRBD1 matching 7 bases. V dropped 0 bases and J dropped 15; count of bases not matched to a gene: 12. This CDR3 is built from 14 residues. Germline V CDR1 and CDR2: SGHRS, YFSETQ. CDR3 in amino acids: CASSLEPTGQVWFF. The CDR3 DNA reads as TGCGCCAGCAGCTTGGAGCCCACTGGACAGGTATGGTTCTTC. The whole variable domain, remainder taken from reference TRBV5-1 and TRBJ2-1, is KAGVTQTPRYLIKTRGQQVTLSCSPISGHRSVSWYQQTPGQGLQFLFEYFSETQRNKGNFPGRFSGRQFSNSRSEMNVSTLELGDSALYLCASSLEPTGQVWFFGPGTRLTVL.

V usage is TRBV7-3 and J usage is TRBJ2-3; TRBD2 matches at 8 bases. CDR3 length: 15 amino acids. Unmatched junction bases numbered 5, after V lost 4 bases and J lost 2 bases. Germline loops: CDR1 SGHTA, CDR2 FQGTGA. The CDR3 region has the DNA TGTGCCAGCAGCTCTTTAGCGGGGCACACAGATACGCAGTATTTT. This gives the protein CASSSLAGHTDTQYF.

This clone was detected a few times. The chain is built from TRBV7-2 and TRBJ2-5; D not resolved. This CDR3 spans 13 amino acids. CDR1 and CDR2 (germline): SGHTA, FQGNSA. V dropped 1 base and J dropped 5 bases, with 8 bases sitting between them. As DNA, the CDR3 is TGTGCCAGCAGCTTAGAGGGCCTGGAGACCCAGTACTTC. Its translation is CASSLEGLETQYF.

This chain uses TRBV5-4 with TRBJ1-1, with D tentatively TRBD1 (6 bases). The germline V and J ends were trimmed by 0 bases and 4 bases, with 10 bases remaining between them. The CDR3 spans 14 residues. Germline CDR1 and CDR2: SGHNT and YYREEE (reference sequence). CDR3 loop: CASSLVGGATEAFF. CDR3 DNA sequence: TGTGCCAGCAGCTTGGTAGGGGGGGCCACTGAAGCTTTCTTT.

The CDR3 DNA follows: TGTGCCAGCAGCTTAGGTCAGATATACGAGCAGTACTTC. Translating it yields CASSLGQIYEQYF. The chain uses TRBV7-2 and TRBJ2-7; no reliable D call. Germline values: CDR1 SGHTA, CDR2 FQGNSA. The CDR3 spans 13 residues. V was clipped by 1 base and J by 4 bases, with 8 bases between them.

The gene calls are TRBV30 and TRBJ2-6; maybe TRBD2 (5 bases). CDR3 length equals 15 residues. The germline gives CDR1 GTSNPN, CDR2 SVGIG (reference sequence). V dropped 0 bases and J dropped 1 base, with 7 bases sitting between them. CDR3 sequence reads: CAWSVGGSGANVLTF. As DNA, the CDR3 is TGTGCCTGGAGTGTAGGAGGTTCTGGGGCCAACGTCCTGACTTTC.